These T cell receptor beta chains were read from a single sample in a study of blood T cell repertoires in COVID-19. Clones were sequenced by immunoSEQ multiplex PCR, and TCRdb holds only the in-frame ones, with some missing. The sample records about 15,000 clones, around 70% being singletons. The sequencing input was peripheral blood. These receptors all stem from a man aged 55 to 70 with acute or convalescent COVID-19. CDR3s include the opening cysteine and the closing phenylalanine or tryptophan. The D gene is left open where the match is weak. Size is stated for part of the rows, as once, few or many counts, or as a class when the clone is expanded.

clone size	V gene	J gene	D gene	CDR3 DNA	CDR3 protein
NA	TRBV7-9	TRBJ2-7	NA	TGTGCCAGCAGCATGGGTGGGACATCCTACGAGCAGTACTTC	CASSMGGTSYEQYF
NA	TRBV3-1/TRBV3-2	TRBJ1-5	NA	TGTGCCAGCAGCCAAGAACGGGGATCTAGCAATCAGCCCCAGCATTTT	CASSQERGSSNQPQHF
few	TRBV11-2	TRBJ2-2	NA	TGTGCCAGCACCAGGGGCACCGGGGAGCTGTTTTTT	CASTRGTGELFF
NA	TRBV4-3	TRBJ1-2	NA	TGCGCCAGCAGCCAAGCAGGGGCTGCGCATGGCTACACCTTC	CASSQAGAAHGYTF
NA	TRBV14	TRBJ2-1	TRBD1	TGTGCCAGCAGCCAAGACTCGGGGTTTGGGCAGGGGGCGATCTACAATGAGCAGTTCTTC	CASSQDSGFGQGAIYNEQFF
NA	TRBV21-1	TRBJ1-6	NA	TGTGCCAGCAGCAAAGCGGGCAGGGAAGAGTCGGGTAATTCACCCCTCCACTTT	CASSKAGREESGNSPLHF
few	TRBV5-1	TRBJ1-2	NA	TGCGCCAGCAGCTTGGCGGGAGACTATGGCTACACCTTC	CASSLAGDYGYTF
few	TRBV6-2/TRBV6-3	TRBJ1-5	NA	TGTGCCAGCAGTTACATAGTGAATCAGCCCCAGCATTTT	CASSYIVNQPQHF
NA	TRBV12-5	TRBJ2-1	NA	TGTGCTAGTGGTTTGGACAGCCACTCCTACAATGAGCAGTTCTTC	CASGLDSHSYNEQFF
NA	TRBV2	TRBJ1-1	TRBD1	TGTGCCAGCAGAAGGGTGGACAGGATGAACACTGAAGCTTTCTTT	CASRRVDRMNTEAFF
NA	TRBV5-6	TRBJ1-3	TRBD1	TGTGCCAGCAGCATGGACAGGGTGGCTGGAAACACCATATATTTT	CASSMDRVAGNTIYF
NA	TRBV5-1	TRBJ2-3	NA	TGCGCCAGCAGCTTGGAAGCACAGGGAACAGATACGCAGTATTTT	CASSLEAQGTDTQYF
NA	TRBV4-3	TRBJ2-1	NA	TGCGCCAGCAGCCAAGATTGGGGCCTGGGGGGGCAGTTCTTC	CASSQDWGLGGQFF
few	TRBV10-3	TRBJ2-7	TRBD1	TGTGCCATCAGTGTCGACAGGGGATGGGACGAGCAGTACTTC	CAISVDRGWDEQYF
NA	TRBV5-1	TRBJ1-6	NA	TGCGCCAGCAGCCCGAGCGTCAATAATTCACCCCTCCACTTT	CASSPSVNNSPLHF
NA	TRBV19	TRBJ1-6	TRBD1	TGTGCCAGTAGTGCGGGACAGGGAGTTAATTCACCCCTCCACTTT	CASSAGQGVNSPLHF
NA	TRBV10-3	TRBJ1-2	TRBD1	TGTGCCATCCTGCGGACAGGGAAGGGTGGCTACACCTTC	CAILRTGKGGYTF
NA	TRBV6-5	TRBJ1-2	NA	TGTGCCAGCCTGAGGCTTGATGGCTACACCTTC	CASLRLDGYTF
NA	TRBV30	TRBJ2-6	TRBD1	TGTGCCTGGAGTCCCGACAGGGACCCATCTGGGGCCAACGTCCTGACTTTC	CAWSPDRDPSGANVLTF
NA	TRBV5-1	TRBJ1-2	NA	TGCGCCAGCAGAGACAATAACTATGGCTACACCTTC	CASRDNNYGYTF
NA	TRBV18	TRBJ2-1	TRBD2	TGTGCCAGCTCACTTACGCCCAGCGGGAGGGCCACGAATGAGCAGTTCTTC	CASSLTPSGRATNEQFF
NA	TRBV10-3	TRBJ2-5	NA	TGTGCCACCTCGGTCCAAGAGACCCAGTACTTC	CATSVQETQYF
few	TRBV9	TRBJ1-1	TRBD1	TGTGCCAGCAGCGTAGGTCCAGGGGGCACGATGAACACTGAAGCTTTCTTT	CASSVGPGGTMNTEAFF
NA	TRBV29-1	TRBJ2-1	TRBD2	TGCAGCGTGGGCGGGTTAGCGGGGCGTTGGGAGTTTAATGAGCAGTTCTTC	CSVGGLAGRWEFNEQFF
NA	TRBV7-9	TRBJ2-3	NA	TGTGCCAGCAGCGACAACGTACAGGTGCGGACAGATACGCAGTATTTT	CASSDNVQVRTDTQYF
NA	TRBV4-1	TRBJ1-4	NA	TGCGCCAGCAGCCAAGATTCCCGCCAGGGAGGGCCGTTTTTT	CASSQDSRQGGPFF
few	TRBV27	TRBJ2-1	NA	TGTGCCAGCAGTTCCCTCGGGTTGGGGGACAGACCCCTCGGGAGGCAGTTCTTC	CASSSLGLGDRPLGRQFF
few	TRBV29-1	TRBJ1-3	NA	TGCAGCGTTGTCGGCAGGACTGGAAACACCATATATTTT	CSVVGRTGNTIYF
NA	TRBV20-1	TRBJ2-3	NA	TGCAGTGCTAGTTACAGAAACACAGATACGCAGTATTTT	CSASYRNTDTQYF
NA	TRBV12-3/TRBV12-4	TRBJ1-6	NA	TGTGCCAGCAGTTTCGGGGGGCGACCCCTCCACTTT	CASSFGGRPLHF
NA	TRBV6-5	TRBJ1-2	TRBD1	TGTGCCAGCAGAGACCAGGGGGTTTATGGCTACACCTTC	CASRDQGVYGYTF
few	TRBV11-2	TRBJ2-3	TRBD1	TGTGCCAGCAGCTTAGCGACAGGGGTAAACACAGATACGCAGTATTTT	CASSLATGVNTDTQYF
once	TRBV13	TRBJ2-7	TRBD2	TGTGCCAGCAGCTCCCGAGCGGGGGACTCCTACGAGCAGTACTTC	CASSSRAGDSYEQYF
NA	TRBV18	TRBJ1-4	TRBD1	TGTGCCAGCTCACCCGGACAGGTCGGTGAAAAACTGTTTTTT	CASSPGQVGEKLFF
NA	TRBV18	TRBJ2-6	NA	TGTGCCAGCTCACCAGTGCGCTCTGGGGCCAACGTCCTGACTTTC	CASSPVRSGANVLTF
NA	TRBV11-1	TRBJ2-3	TRBD2	TGTGCCAGCAGCGTGGGACTAGCGGTCAATACGCAGTATTTT	CASSVGLAVNTQYF
NA	TRBV11-2	TRBJ2-3	TRBD1	TGTGCCAGCAGCTTAGATCCTGGGACAGGCGATACGCAGTATTTT	CASSLDPGTGDTQYF
NA	TRBV7-8	TRBJ1-4	TRBD1	TGTGCCAGCAGCACAGGACAGGGAAGGGGGCCTAATGAAAAACTGTTTTTT	CASSTGQGRGPNEKLFF
NA	TRBV28	TRBJ1-5	NA	TGTGCCAGCAGTTTAACAGGGTGGAAGCAGCCCCAGCATTTT	CASSLTGWKQPQHF
NA	TRBV21-1	TRBJ1-3	NA	TGTGCCAGCAGCCATGACAGGCCCTTAGCGTCCTCTGGAAACACCATATATTTT	CASSHDRPLASSGNTIYF
NA	TRBV21-1	TRBJ2-2	NA	TGTGCCAGCAGCAAAGAAGGGGCTAGCGGGAGTCCCGGGGAGCTGTTTTTT	CASSKEGASGSPGELFF
NA	TRBV6-6	TRBJ1-1	NA	TGTGCCAGCAGTTACCGACAGCTAAACACTGAAGCTTTCTTT	CASSYRQLNTEAFF